This TCR beta chain stems from a study of Ad26.COV2.S vaccination and SARS-CoV-2 variants. Overall study context: Ad26.COV2.S shots went into the muscle once or twice, 56 days apart. General study results and limits: Vaccine recipients showed a spike-specific TCR breadth that was higher than in placebo recipients.

As to treatment: about 20 received Ad26.COV2.S at low or high dose, single or two shots; 5 received placebo; per-sample allocation not given. Day 63 after the first vaccine or placebo injection was the time point for sampling. Based in Boston, the donor was an adult of 18-55 years. In the vaccine, an Ad26 vector expressed the SARS-CoV-2 spike of the Wuhan strain. Clones were read by immunoSEQ multiplex PCR, and TCRdb kept only the in-frame ones, dropping some. The sample consists of about 380,000 clones, 83% of them appearing once. As for this clone: Its cognate antigen is unknown.

The origin of this receptor is a person between 18 and 65 years old who received the Ad26.COV2.S COVID-19 vaccine or a placebo. The specimen comprised peripheral blood, sampled in a trial of Ad26.COV2.S vaccine versus placebo.

CDR3 sequence reads: CASNLRATYEQYF. The CDR3 nucleotides are TGTGCCAGCAACCTCCGGGCAACCTACGAGCAGTACTTC. The chain is built from TRBV2 and TRBJ2-7; D is undetermined. CDR1 is SNHLY and CDR2 is FYNNEI in the germline V gene. V gave up 7 bases and J gave up 2 bases, with 12 bases separating them. The CDR3 has 13 residues.